One sample yielded the 26 T cell receptor beta chains listed below, sequenced in a study of T cells expressing NK-cell markers. TCRdb reworked the 5' RACE reads into one entry per CDR3 protein, no DNA. This sample's clone table lists about 460,000 distinct CDR3 sequences. Sequenced input: blood T cells: a sorted CD56 or NKG2C T cell subset, CD4+ or CD8+ T cells, or bulk PBMC T cells (not recorded which). These receptors came from a woman in her forties or fifties in good health.

The genes are TRBV5-1 and TRBJ2-1; TCRdb proposes TRBD1, but this gene call is untestable without DNA. CDR1 and CDR2 (germline): SGHRS, YFSETQ. CDR3 length: 17 residues. CDR3 protein: CASSAPTRGKRVGEQFF.

The chain has TRBV7-9 and TRBJ2-4; without DNA, the TCRdb call of TRBD1 cannot be checked. The CDR3 has 17 amino acids. Germline V gives CDR1 SEHNR, CDR2 FQNEAQ (reference sequence). The CDR3 loop reads CASSLEGVALAKNIQYF.

The rearrangement joins TRBV19 to TRBJ1-5; without DNA, the TCRdb call of TRBD1 cannot be checked. There are 15 residues in the CDR3. The V gene's germline CDR1 is LNHDA and CDR2 SQIVND (reference sequence). The CDR3 sequence is CASSIGQVGTEPQHF. Full variable domain (outside the CDR3, taken from reference TRBV19 and TRBJ1-5): DGGITQSPKYLFRKEGQNVTLSCEQNLNHDAMYWYRQDPGQGLRLIYYSQIVNDFQKGDIAEGYSVSREKKESFPLTVTSAQKNPTAFYLCASSIGQVGTEPQHFGDGTRLSIL.

V is TRBV5-1 and J is TRBJ2-2; as DNA is missing, the TRBD2 call by TCRdb cannot be tested. The CDR3 extends over 16 amino acids. Germline V gene data show CDR1 as SGHRS and CDR2 as YFSETQ. CDR3 region: CASSSGLGAHTGELFF.

The V call is TRBV6-1, the J call TRBJ2-6; TCRdb calls TRBD1, which cannot be checked without DNA. CDR3 length equals 15 residues. Germline V lookup: CDR1 MNHNS, CDR2 SASEGT. The CDR3 reads CASSRVASGANVLTF.

This chain connects TRBV7-9 to TRBJ2-4; TCRdb indicates TRBD2, and absent DNA this call remains unverified. Germline V gene sequence: CDR1 SEHNR, CDR2 FQNEAQ (reference sequence). This CDR3 spans 13 amino acids. This chain's CDR3 is CASSSLAADIQYF.

This rearrangement joins TRBV6-2 or TRBV6-3 to TRBJ2-3; TCRdb lists TRBD1, though no DNA is available to test this call. The V gene's germline CDR1 is MNHEY and CDR2 SVGEGT. The CDR3 is 22 residues long. The CDR3 here is CASSYSIVAPPVGSDWTDTQYF.

The chain joins TRBV5-1 to TRBJ2-3; the TCRdb D gene call, TRBD1, has no DNA to confirm it. The CDR3 contains 15 residues. Germline V gene lookup returns CDR1 SGHRS and CDR2 YFSETQ. CDR3 protein: CASSLRDREPDTQYF.

This chain links TRBV5-4 with TRBJ2-1; absent DNA, TCRdb's TRBD2 call cannot be checked. Germline lookup yields CDR1 SGHNT and CDR2 YYREEE (reference sequence). The CDR3 is made up of 17 amino acids. CDR3 in amino acids: CASSSGTSGRVNNEQFF. Looking up the rest from reference TRBV5-4 and TRBJ2-1 gives the full variable domain: ETGVTQSPTHLIKTRGQQVTLRCSSQSGHNTVSWYQQALGQGPQFIFQYYREEENGRGNFPPRFSGLQFPNYSSELNVNALELDDSALYLCASSSGTSGRVNNEQFFGPGTRLTVL.

The chain joins TRBV11-2 to TRBJ2-1. CDR3 length equals 14 residues. Germline-derived CDR1 and CDR2 are SGHAT and FQNNGV. CDR3 sequence reads: CASSLDRPESEQFF.

The chain links TRBV5-1 to TRBJ2-1; TCRdb gives TRBD2 as the D gene, but with no DNA this cannot be confirmed. Germline CDR1 reads SGHRS; CDR2 reads YFSETQ. The CDR3 has 11 amino acids. The CDR3 loop reads CASSGGYEQFF.

This rearrangement joins TRBV6-1 to TRBJ2-3; the TRBD2 assignment by TCRdb is unverifiable without DNA. This CDR3 spans 18 amino acids. Looked up from germline, CDR1 is MNHNS and CDR2 is SASEGT. The CDR3 loop reads CASSPLVAGGSSTDTQYF.

V and J are TRBV7-2 and TRBJ1-1; TCRdb's D call of TRBD1 is untestable without DNA. The CDR3 is made up of 16 amino acids. Germline-derived CDR1 and CDR2 are SGHTA and FQGNSA. The CDR3 spells CASSLASRVGWTEAFF.

The V call is TRBV3-1, the J call TRBJ2-2. The CDR3 extends over 13 amino acids. Germline V gene data show CDR1 as LGHDT and CDR2 as YNNKEL (reference sequence). CDR3 sequence: CASSRLPAGELFF. The full variable domain, completed using reference TRBV3-1 and TRBJ2-2, is DTAVSQTPKYLVTQMGNDKSIKCEQNLGHDTMYWYKQDSKKFLKIMFSYNNKELIINETVPNRFSPKSPDKAHLNLHINSLELGDSAVYFCASSRLPAGELFFGEGSRLTVL.

This chain connects TRBV7-8 to TRBJ2-5; TCRdb's assignment of TRBD2 cannot be checked, as there is no DNA. Germline CDR1 is SGHVS and CDR2 is FQNEAQ. The CDR3 covers 14 residues. CDR3: CASSPTSYGETQYF.

The gene calls are TRBV5-1 and TRBJ2-4. Germline V gives CDR1 SGHRS, CDR2 YFSETQ. The CDR3 sequence is 16 residues long. The CDR3 sequence: CASSSGPNLAKNIQYF.

This rearrangement joins TRBV14 to TRBJ2-7; TCRdb selects TRBD1, and the lack of DNA leaves this call unchecked. CDR3 length: 14 amino acids. Germline V gene lookup returns CDR1 SGHDN and CDR2 FVKESK. The CDR3 protein is CASSLKQGAGEQYF.

The chain carries TRBV24-1 and TRBJ2-7; there is no DNA to check the TCRdb D call of TRBD1. The CDR3 is made up of 13 amino acids. CDR1 and CDR2 (germline): KGHDR, SFDVKD. CDR3 region: CATQGQGLYEQYF.

The V gene is TRBV11-2, the J gene TRBJ2-1; as DNA is missing, the TRBD2 call by TCRdb cannot be tested. CDR1 and CDR2 (germline): SGHAT, FQNNGV. The CDR3 has 14 residues. The CDR3 loop is CASSSRTRFSEQFF.

The chain links TRBV5-1 to TRBJ1-1; TCRdb reports TRBD1, a call that lacks DNA to check it against. CDR3 length: 15 residues. Germline V gene lookup returns CDR1 SGHRS and CDR2 YFSETQ. CDR3 loop: CASSLDELGTGEAFF.

The J gene is TRBJ2-1, the V gene TRBV7-3; the D gene TCRdb calls, TRBD2, cannot be checked with no DNA. This CDR3 is 16 amino acids long. Germline CDR1 is SGHTA and CDR2 is FQGTGA. CDR3 residues: CASSPRSGGTNDEQFF. The whole variable domain, remainder taken from reference TRBV7-3 and TRBJ2-1, is GAGVSQTPSNKVTEKGKYVELRCDPISGHTALYWYRQSLGQGPEFLIYFQGTGAADDSGLPNDRFFAVRPEGSVSTLKIQRTERGDSAVYLCASSPRSGGTNDEQFFGPGTRLTVL.

This chain's CDR3 is CASSHPQQYQETQYF. The chain has TRBV5-4 and TRBJ2-5; TCRdb gives TRBD2 as the D gene, but with no DNA this cannot be confirmed. Germline CDR1 and CDR2: SGHNT and YYREEE (reference sequence). The CDR3 is made up of 15 amino acids.

V is TRBV5-1 and J is TRBJ2-1; TCRdb selects TRBD1, and the lack of DNA leaves this call unchecked. In germline, CDR1 is SGHRS, CDR2 YFSETQ. The CDR3 is made up of 15 amino acids. The CDR3 sequence is CASSLVTTGYNEQFF.

This chain uses TRBV7-2 with TRBJ1-5. This CDR3 comprises 14 residues. In germline, CDR1 is SGHTA, CDR2 FQGNSA. CDR3 in amino acids: CASSPSGGNQPQHF.

The chain joins TRBV20-1 to TRBJ2-3; TCRdb proposes TRBD2, but this gene call is untestable without DNA. Per germline, CDR1 DFQATT and CDR2 SNEGSKA (reference sequence). The length of the CDR3 is 13 residues. This chain's CDR3 is CSYISGGTDTQYF.

J is TRBJ2-1 and V is TRBV10-3; TCRdb calls TRBD1, which cannot be checked without DNA. The germline gives CDR1 ENHRY, CDR2 SYGVKD. CDR3 length: 15 amino acids. CDR3 sequence reads: CATSQDRGQIDEQFF.